The rows below give T cell receptor beta chains drawn from one sample of a study of OX40 agonist ivuxolimab in advanced cancers. Sequenced by immunoSEQ multiplex PCR; TCRdb stores in-frame clones only, minus some. The table records 55,000 to 70,000 clones, approximately 90% of them present only once. The sample was CD4+ or CD8+ T cells sorted from blood, taken in a trial of the OX40 agonist ivuxolimab. These receptors all come from an adult with an advanced solid tumor such as melanoma, head and neck, liver or kidney cancer. Each CDR3 is given without its conserved first and last residue.

J	V	CDR3
TRBJ2-7	TRBV7-6	ASSRGGDIISYEQY
TRBJ2-7	TRBV5-6	ASSSDLDRGWYEQY
TRBJ1-1	TRBV7-2	ASSLGTGRMEAF
TRBJ2-5	TRBV9	ASSDYGQVGETQY
TRBJ1-5	TRBV6-1	ASSEARDSYQPQH
TRBJ2-2	TRBV7-9	ASSSPTSGGNTGELF
TRBJ2-1	TRBV19	ASKLAGDEQF
TRBJ1-1	TRBV11-2	ASSLMSKNTEAF
TRBJ2-7	TRBV4-3	ASSLGGESYEQY
TRBJ2-7	TRBV6-6	ASSYFRRGSSYEQY
TRBJ1-5	TRBV16	ASSQSGYQPQH
TRBJ2-5	TRBV19	ASMNRGDFQETQY
TRBJ2-5	TRBV13	ASSRSFGLAGEQETQY
TRBJ1-2	TRBV7-2	ASSPPPANYGYT
TRBJ2-7	TRBV4-2	ASSHNRVSEQY
TRBJ2-2	TRBV6-6	ASTAANTGELF
TRBJ1-4	TRBV7-8	ASSPPTTTNEKLF
TRBJ1-2	TRBV5-6	ASRPTGLEGYT
TRBJ1-2	TRBV10-3	AISLRDVANYGYT
TRBJ2-3	TRBV5-1	ASSLAVAGGNTDTQY
TRBJ1-2	TRBV11-2	ASSLGWANYGYT
TRBJ2-3	TRBV9	ASSVAGGYPDTQY
TRBJ1-2	TRBV6-5	ASSYVAGQDDGYT
TRBJ2-7	TRBV27	ASRQGYEQY
TRBJ2-3	TRBV7-2	ASSLGTVPSTDTQY
TRBJ2-7	TRBV6-5	ASSSGGVAYEQY
TRBJ1-3	TRBV4-3	ASSQDGDRASGNTIY
TRBJ2-3	TRBV2	ASSHPGLAGGLLFSTDTQY
TRBJ1-1	TRBV27	ASSQGGNTEAF
TRBJ2-1	TRBV5-6	ASSLSPIPDNEQF
TRBJ1-1	TRBV7-6	ASSPKGTRTEAF